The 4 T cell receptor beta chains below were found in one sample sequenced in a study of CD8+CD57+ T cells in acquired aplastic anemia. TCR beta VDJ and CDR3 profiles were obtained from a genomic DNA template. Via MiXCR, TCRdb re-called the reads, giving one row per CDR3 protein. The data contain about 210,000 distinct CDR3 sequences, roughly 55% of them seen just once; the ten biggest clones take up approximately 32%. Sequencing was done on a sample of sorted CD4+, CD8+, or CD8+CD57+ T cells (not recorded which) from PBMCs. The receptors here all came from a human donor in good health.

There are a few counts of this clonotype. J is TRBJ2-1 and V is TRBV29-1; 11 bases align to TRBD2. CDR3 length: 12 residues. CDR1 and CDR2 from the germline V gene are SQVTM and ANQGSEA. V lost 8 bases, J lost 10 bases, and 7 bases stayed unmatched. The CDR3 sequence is CSSWGTSGEQFF. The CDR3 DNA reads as TGCAGCAGTTGGGGGACTAGCGGAGAGCAGTTCTTC.

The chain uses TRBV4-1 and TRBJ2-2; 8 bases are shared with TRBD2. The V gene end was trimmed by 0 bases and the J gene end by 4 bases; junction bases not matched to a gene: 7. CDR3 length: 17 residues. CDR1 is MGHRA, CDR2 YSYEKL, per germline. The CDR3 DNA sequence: TGCGCCAGCAGCCAAGATCCGGGACTAGGGCCCACCGGGGAGCTGTTTTTT. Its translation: CASSQDPGLGPTGELFF.

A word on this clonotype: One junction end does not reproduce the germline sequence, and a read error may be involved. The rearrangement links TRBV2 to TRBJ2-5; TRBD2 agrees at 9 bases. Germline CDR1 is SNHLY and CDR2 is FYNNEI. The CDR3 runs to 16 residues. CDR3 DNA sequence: TGTGCCACCAGTGATTCGACGCGGGGGGGTGAAGAGACCCAGTACTTC. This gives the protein CATSDSTRGGEETQYF.

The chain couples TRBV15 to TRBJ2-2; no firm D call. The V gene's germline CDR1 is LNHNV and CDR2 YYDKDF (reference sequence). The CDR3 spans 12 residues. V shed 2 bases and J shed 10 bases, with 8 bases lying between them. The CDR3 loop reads CATSRPTQELFF. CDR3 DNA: TGTGCCACCAGCAGACCCACCCAGGAGCTGTTTTTT.